This T cell receptor beta chain comes out of a study of OX40 agonist ivuxolimab in advanced cancers. Study-level information: All patients had ivuxolimab intravenously every 2 weeks at 0.01 to 10 mg/kg. Overall study results and limits: Among some nonresponders, normalized T-cell clonal expansion was also low. The expanded peripheral T cells' antigen specificity was not determined.

Systemic immunosuppression or a history of autoimmune disease excluded patients. A word on this clone: Its antigen is as yet unknown.

The V gene lost 8 bases and the J gene lost 4 bases, with 12 bases spanning the gap. Germline V gene lookup returns CDR1 PRHDT and CDR2 FYEKMQ (reference sequence). The CDR3 consists of 13 residues. The data were produced by immunoSEQ multiplex PCR, yet TCRdb's version contains in-frame clones alone and is incomplete. The repertoire consists of 98,000 or so clones, with around 85% occurring once and the leading ten covering 0.7% to 0.95%. The chain has TRBV13 and TRBJ2-1; TRBD2 might be the D (5 bases). Specimen: CD4+ or CD8+ T cells sorted from blood, collected in a trial of the OX40 agonist ivuxolimab. This TCR came from an adult with an advanced solid tumor such as melanoma, head and neck, liver or kidney cancer. DNA for the CDR3: TGTGCCAGCGAGGGTCCCCCATACAATGAGCAGTTCTTC. Protein sequence: CASEGPPYNEQFF.